This paragraph covers one T cell receptor beta chain sequence. Profiled with immunoSEQ multiplex PCR; TCRdb holds only in-frame clones, not every one. The sample lists tens of thousands of clones, roughly 84% occurring once. These data come from a study of control samples from healthy donors and cancer patients. Germline loops: CDR1 MDHEN, CDR2 SYDVKM. The CDR3 is 18 residues long. The V gene lost 6 bases and the J gene lost 2 bases, with 25 bases spanning the gap. The gene calls are TRBV28 and TRBJ1-1; maybe TRBD1 (6 bases). The specimen was blood. The sequence derives from a woman aged 45 to 65 in good health. CDR3 protein: CASRGSGGGAKGNTEAFF. The CDR3 coding sequence is TGTGCCAGCAGGGGCTCCGGGGGGGGCGCAAAGGGAAACACTGAAGCTTTCTTT.